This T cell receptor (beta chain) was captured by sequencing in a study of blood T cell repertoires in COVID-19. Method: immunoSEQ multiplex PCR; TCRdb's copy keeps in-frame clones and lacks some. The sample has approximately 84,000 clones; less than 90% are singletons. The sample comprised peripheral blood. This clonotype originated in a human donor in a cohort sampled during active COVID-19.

The CDR3, as DNA: TGTGCCAGCGCCGGAACAGCGGGACAGGACTACGAGCAGTACTTC. Protein sequence: CASAGTAGQDYEQYF. The rearrangement uses TRBV6-5 and TRBJ2-7; D possibly corresponds to TRBD1 (8 bases). V lost 8 bases to trimming and J lost 3 bases, with 20 bases between them. This CDR3 has 15 residues. From germline, CDR1 is MNHEY and CDR2 SVGAGI.